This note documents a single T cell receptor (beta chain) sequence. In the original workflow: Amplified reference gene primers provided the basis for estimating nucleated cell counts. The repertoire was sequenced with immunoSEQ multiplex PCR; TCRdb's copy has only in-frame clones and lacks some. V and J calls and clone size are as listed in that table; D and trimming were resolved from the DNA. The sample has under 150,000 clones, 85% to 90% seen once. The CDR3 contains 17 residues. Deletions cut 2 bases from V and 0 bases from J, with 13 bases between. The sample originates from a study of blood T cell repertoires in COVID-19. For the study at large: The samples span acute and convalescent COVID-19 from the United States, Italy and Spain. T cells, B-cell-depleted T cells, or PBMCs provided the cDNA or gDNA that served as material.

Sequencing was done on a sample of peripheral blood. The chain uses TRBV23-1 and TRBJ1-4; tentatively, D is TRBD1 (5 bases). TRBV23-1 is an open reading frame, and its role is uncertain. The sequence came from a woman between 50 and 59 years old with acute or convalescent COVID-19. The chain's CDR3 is CASSQGAICSTNEKLFF. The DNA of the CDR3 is TGCGCCAGCAGTCAAGGGGCCATATGCTCAACTAATGAAAAACTGTTTTTT.